Listed below are T cell receptor beta chains from one sample, sequenced in a study of cytomegalovirus exposure and HLA in healthy donors. Produced via immunoSEQ multiplex PCR; TCRdb's table is partial and in-frame only. The table has 150,000 to 200,000 clones, about four fifths seen once. Input material: PBMCs. The receptors come from a girl aged 5 to 17 in good health and CMV-seropositive. Both conserved end residues are part of each CDR3. The D gene is left open where the match is weak. Size tells how often a clone was seen (once, few, many) or the class of an expanded clone, and some rows leave it out.

v_call: TRBV27
d_call: .
clone_size: once
j_call: TRBJ2-7
cdr3_aa: CATPAASESSYEQYF
cdr3_nt: TGTGCCACCCCGGCGGCTAGCGAGAGCTCCTACGAGCAGTACTTC

v_call: TRBV6-5
d_call: TRBD1
clone_size: .
j_call: TRBJ2-5
cdr3_aa: CASSRQGTGTQYF
cdr3_nt: TGTGCCAGCAGTCGACAGGGAACTGGGACCCAGTACTTC

v_call: TRBV5-6
d_call: .
clone_size: .
j_call: TRBJ1-2
cdr3_aa: CASSLLLQFSYGYTF
cdr3_nt: TGTGCCAGCAGCTTGTTGCTACAGTTCAGCTATGGCTACACCTTC

v_call: TRBV4-1
d_call: .
clone_size: .
j_call: TRBJ1-5
cdr3_aa: CASSQAPGQRIYSNQPQHF
cdr3_nt: TGCGCCAGCAGCCAAGCTCCCGGACAGCGAATTTATAGCAATCAGCCCCAGCATTTT

v_call: TRBV4-2
d_call: .
clone_size: .
j_call: TRBJ1-1
cdr3_aa: CASSQDRGGATEAFF
cdr3_nt: TGTGCCAGCAGCCAAGATCGCGGGGGAGCCACTGAAGCTTTCTTT

v_call: TRBV2
d_call: TRBD2
clone_size: .
j_call: TRBJ2-7
cdr3_aa: CASDTSGGGYEQYF
cdr3_nt: TGTGCCAGCGATACCAGCGGGGGGGGCTACGAGCAGTACTTC

v_call: TRBV19
d_call: .
clone_size: .
j_call: TRBJ1-5
cdr3_aa: CASSSLGRVLGNQPQHF
cdr3_nt: TGTGCCAGTAGTTCCCTTGGGCGGGTTCTAGGCAATCAGCCCCAGCATTTT

v_call: TRBV5-6
d_call: .
clone_size: .
j_call: TRBJ2-7
cdr3_aa: CASSLIRGGNYEQYF
cdr3_nt: TGTGCCAGCAGCTTAATTCGCGGCGGTAACTACGAGCAGTACTTC

v_call: TRBV27
d_call: .
clone_size: .
j_call: TRBJ2-6
cdr3_aa: CASSLVYSGANVLTF
cdr3_nt: TGTGCCAGCAGTTTAGTGTACTCTGGGGCCAACGTCCTGACTTTC

v_call: TRBV30
d_call: .
clone_size: few
j_call: TRBJ2-5
cdr3_aa: CAWGRVSRQETQYF
cdr3_nt: TGTGCCTGGGGCAGGGTTAGCCGCCAAGAGACCCAGTACTTC

v_call: TRBV2
d_call: .
clone_size: .
j_call: TRBJ1-1
cdr3_aa: CASTGGLNTEAFF
cdr3_nt: TGTGCCAGCACCGGAGGTTTGAACACTGAAGCTTTCTTT

v_call: TRBV6-6
d_call: TRBD2
clone_size: .
j_call: TRBJ2-3
cdr3_aa: CASYSGGFTDTQYF
cdr3_nt: TGTGCCAGCTACAGCGGGGGGTTCACAGATACGCAGTATTTT

v_call: TRBV5-6
d_call: .
clone_size: .
j_call: TRBJ2-7
cdr3_aa: CASSSDSGMVWQYF
cdr3_nt: TGTGCCAGCAGCTCGGACAGTGGCATGGTGTGGCAGTACTTC

v_call: TRBV19
d_call: TRBD1
clone_size: .
j_call: TRBJ1-1
cdr3_aa: CASSHQGAHTEAFF
cdr3_nt: TGTGCCAGTAGTCACCAGGGGGCTCACACTGAAGCTTTCTTT

v_call: TRBV27
d_call: .
clone_size: once
j_call: TRBJ1-1
cdr3_aa: CASNSQLNTEAFF
cdr3_nt: TGTGCCAGTAACTCACAGTTGAACACTGAAGCTTTCTTT

v_call: TRBV19
d_call: TRBD2
clone_size: .
j_call: TRBJ2-7
cdr3_aa: CASRSGSGYEQYF
cdr3_nt: TGTGCCAGTCGAAGCGGGAGCGGCTACGAGCAGTACTTC

v_call: TRBV27
d_call: .
clone_size: .
j_call: TRBJ1-1
cdr3_aa: CASSPRQDREEAFF
cdr3_nt: TGTGCCAGCAGTCCACGACAGGACCGAGAAGAAGCTTTCTTT